A selection of T cell receptor beta chains follows, all from one sample in a study of Graves' ophthalmopathy and Graves' hyperthyroidism. Using its own MiXCR run on the multiplex PCR reads, TCRdb lists one record per CDR3 protein. The sample includes some 380,000 distinct CDR3 sequences, less than 20% of them seen just once. Sequenced input: peripheral blood. The receptors were gathered from a woman younger than 35 with stable Graves' hyperthyroidism. Both conserved end residues are part of each CDR3. A D gene is named only where the DNA matches it firmly. Clone size is stated in some rows and not others, as once, few, many or a class when expanded.

j_call d_call v_call clone_size cdr3_aa cdr3_nt
TRBJ1-2 TRBD1 TRBV24-1 many CATSDSDRGYGYTF TGTGCCACCAGTGATTCGGACAGGGGTTATGGCTACACCTTC
TRBJ1-2 - TRBV2 many CASRGDAGYTF TGTGCCAGCAGGGGGGATGCTGGCTACACCTTC
TRBJ1-3 - TRBV3-1 - CASSQEWSTIYF TGTGCCAGCAGCCAAGAGTGGAGCACCATATATTTT
TRBJ1-1 TRBD1 TRBV12-3/TRBV12-4 - CASRVSTGGTEAFF TGTGCCAGCAGGGTCTCGACAGGGGGCACTGAAGCTTTCTTT
TRBJ1-3 - TRBV6-1 many CASSDRPSGNTIYF TGTGCCAGCAGTGACCGGCCCTCTGGAAACACCATATATTTT
TRBJ1-1 - TRBV19 many CASSIDGIMNTEAFF TGTGCCAGTAGTATAGACGGGATCATGAACACTGAAGCTTTCTTT
TRBJ1-3 - TRBV25-1 many CASSSRGGNTIYF TGTGCCAGCAGTTCCAGGGGCGGAAACACCATATATTTT
TRBJ2-7 TRBD1 TRBV27 many CASRDRGRVEQYF TGTGCCAGCAGGGACAGGGGGCGCGTTGAGCAGTACTTC
TRBJ2-3 - TRBV12-5 many CASAVTDTQYF TGTGCTAGTGCCGTCACAGATACGCAGTATTTT
TRBJ2-4 - TRBV13 few CASSARIAKNIQYF TGTGCCAGCAGCGCTAGGATAGCCAAAAACATTCAGTACTTC
TRBJ2-5 - TRBV12-5 - CASGLLPKETQYF TGTGCTAGTGGTTTGCTGCCAAAAGAGACCCAGTACTTC
TRBJ1-2 - TRBV6-1 once CASSGVRRGSRRNYGYTF TGTGCCAGCAGTGGTGTCCGGAGGGGGTCGCGAAGAAACTATGGCTACACCTTC
TRBJ2-3 - TRBV12-3/TRBV12-4 many CATRGAESRTDTQYF TGTGCCACCAGAGGGGCAGAGTCAAGAACAGATACGCAGTATTTT